This TCR beta chain is from a study of blood T cell repertoires in COVID-19. Study summary: Material from acute and convalescent COVID-19 was sourced from the United States, Italy and Spain. PBMCs, B-cell-depleted T cells, or T cells were the source of the cDNA or gDNA that made up the material.

Germline CDR1 and CDR2: MDHEN and SYDVKM. V was clipped by 5 bases and J by 6 bases; unmatched bases: 8. The CDR3 contains 15 residues. In the original analysis: The authors estimated nucleated cell counts from reference gene primer amplification. Produced via immunoSEQ multiplex PCR; TCRdb's table is partial and in-frame only. That table is the source of V, J and clone size, and D and trimming were worked out from the DNA. The sample shows about 240,000 clones, around 83% of them seen only once. Sequencing was performed on peripheral blood. The sequence was obtained from a man under 40 who had recovered from COVID-19. The chain links TRBV28 to TRBJ1-5; 9 nucleotides line up with TRBD1. DNA of the CDR3: TGTGCCAGCAGTACGGGACAGGGAAACGTTCAGCCCCAGCATTTT. Its protein product is CASSTGQGNVQPQHF. Full variable domain (outside the CDR3, taken from reference TRBV28 and TRBJ1-5): DVKVTQSSRYLVKRTGEKVFLECVQDMDHENMFWYRQDPGLGLRLIYFSYDVKMKEKGDIPEGYSVSREKKERFSLILESASTNQTSMYLCASSTGQGNVQPQHFGDGTRLSIL.